Below, one T cell receptor (beta chain) is given with its context. Genomic DNA templated the TCR beta VDJ and CDR3 profiling. One entry per CDR3 protein results from TCRdb running MiXCR on the reads. The sample yields about 98,000 distinct CDR3 sequences, about 66% seen once. Selection for sequencing was limited to patients who had shown CD8+CD57+ cell expansion by flow cytometry. The data were taken from a study of CD8+CD57+ T cells in acquired aplastic anemia. Germline values: CDR1 SGHTA, CDR2 FQGTGA. The V segment lost 5 bases and the J segment 7 bases; nucleotides outside the gene matches: 7. The CDR3 consists of 14 residues.

The source of this sequence is a human donor with aplastic anemia. Sequencing was done on a sample of sorted CD4+, CD8+, or CD8+CD57+ T cells (not recorded which) from PBMCs. This chain links TRBV7-3 with TRBJ2-3, with 9 positions matching TRBD2. The CDR3 sequence: CASSVLAGWNTQYF. Here the CDR3 DNA reads TGTGCCAGCAGCGTCCTAGCGGGATGGAATACGCAGTATTTT.